The 10 T cell receptor beta chains listed next were all sequenced from one sample in a study of blood T cell repertoires in COVID-19. TCRdb's table, derived via immunoSEQ multiplex PCR, lists solely in-frame clones and lacks some. The table has about 220,000 clones, 60% to 85% seen once. What was sequenced was peripheral blood. All receptors come from a woman in her 70s with acute or convalescent COVID-19.

This sequence joins TRBV9 and TRBJ2-5; 9 bases map to TRBD2. This CDR3 has 14 amino acids. CDR1 is SGDLS, CDR2 YYNGEE, per germline. J lost 3 bases, V lost 0 bases, and 0 bases had no gene match. CDR3 in DNA: TGTGCCAGCAGCGTAGGACTAGCGGAAGAGACCCAGTACTTC. Its protein product is CASSVGLAEETQYF.

The chain links TRBV30 to TRBJ2-2; 8 bases align to TRBD1. The CDR3 has 14 residues. J was trimmed by 7 bases and V by 6 bases; bases with no gene match: 10. Germline assignment: CDR1 GTSNPN and CDR2 SVGIG (reference sequence). CDR3: CACTRGRLDGELFF. CDR3 nucleotides: TGTGCCTGTACCAGGGGGCGCTTGGACGGGGAGCTGTTTTTT.

V gene TRBV9 combines with J gene TRBJ2-1; 10 positions match TRBD2. The J segment lost 14 bases and the V segment lost 0 bases, leaving 11 bases of the junction unmatched. Looked up from germline, CDR1 is SGDLS and CDR2 is YYNGEE. This CDR3 spans 15 amino acids. This CDR3 reads CASSVAGTSASREFF. CDR3 in DNA: TGTGCCAGCAGCGTAGCGGGGACTAGCGCCTCACGGGAGTTCTTC.

The V and J genes are TRBV11-2 and TRBJ2-7; D may be TRBD2 (6 bases). Germline V gene lookup returns CDR1 SGHAT and CDR2 FQNNGV. With 5 bases removed from V and 5 bases from J, the gap between germline ends came to 22 bases. There are 16 residues in the CDR3. The CDR3: CASSTRGTGVGNEQYF. The CDR3 nucleotides read TGTGCCAGCAGCACCAGAGGGACGGGGGTTGGTAACGAGCAGTACTTC.

This clone was detected only once. The chain combines TRBV7-2 with TRBJ1-2, with TRBD1 matching over 7 bases. The germline CDR1 and CDR2 sequences are SGHTA and FQGNSA. This CDR3 spans 16 amino acids. V dropped 5 bases and J dropped 6; count of bases not matched to a gene: 15. The CDR3 nucleotides read TGTGCCAGCAGCCCCGATCCAACAGGGGCGCGGAATGGCTACACCTTC. It encodes CASSPDPTGARNGYTF.

This clone was seen just once. This chain links TRBV7-8 with TRBJ1-5; 7 bases are a match to TRBD1. This CDR3 contains 15 residues. V trimming: 6 bases; J trimming: 3 bases; junction bases outside the gene matches: 8. Germline CDR1 and CDR2: SGHVS and FQNEAQ. CDR3 DNA: TGTGCCAGCAGTACTACAGGGGCGGTCAATCAGCCCCAGCATTTT. Encoded protein: CASSTTGAVNQPQHF.

A note on this clone: A read error may account for a junction end that differs from germline. The J gene is TRBJ2-7, the V gene TRBV7-2; TRBD2 matches at 7 bases. This CDR3 has 15 residues. Germline CDR1 reads SGHTA; CDR2 reads FQGNSA. Here the CDR3 reads CASRLDPAGSYEQYF. The CDR3 bases are TGTGCCAGCAGATTAGACCCAGCGGGGAGTTACGAGCAGTACTTC.

This clone counts as medium-sized. This chain links TRBV7-2 with TRBJ2-7, with D possibly matching TRBD2 (7 bases). In germline, CDR1 is SGHTA, CDR2 FQGNSA. The CDR3 consists of 16 residues. The ends were cut back, 6 bases at V and 1 base at J, with 19 bases in the middle. The CDR3 sequence is CASRLSPGGQSYEQYF. In DNA form, the CDR3 reads TGTGCCAGCAGGTTATCCCCGGGGGGACAATCCTACGAGCAGTACTTC.

The rearrangement links TRBV20-1 to TRBJ2-7; 10 bases are shared with TRBD1. Germline CDR1 DFQATT, CDR2 SNEGSKA (reference sequence). The J segment lost 5 bases and the V segment lost 5 bases, leaving 0 bases of the junction unmatched. The CDR3 contains 11 residues. CDR3 region: CSAGQGDEQYF. The CDR3 DNA follows: TGCAGTGCTGGACAGGGGGACGAGCAGTACTTC.

This clone came up a few times. The chain links TRBV30 to TRBJ2-1; no firm D call. Germline V CDR1 and CDR2: GTSNPN, SVGIG (reference sequence). Trimming removed 0 bases at V and 7 bases at J, with 10 bases between. CDR3 length: 13 residues. CDR3 in amino acids: CAWSVPLENEQFF. The DNA of the CDR3 is TGTGCCTGGAGTGTACCCCTGGAGAATGAGCAGTTCTTC.